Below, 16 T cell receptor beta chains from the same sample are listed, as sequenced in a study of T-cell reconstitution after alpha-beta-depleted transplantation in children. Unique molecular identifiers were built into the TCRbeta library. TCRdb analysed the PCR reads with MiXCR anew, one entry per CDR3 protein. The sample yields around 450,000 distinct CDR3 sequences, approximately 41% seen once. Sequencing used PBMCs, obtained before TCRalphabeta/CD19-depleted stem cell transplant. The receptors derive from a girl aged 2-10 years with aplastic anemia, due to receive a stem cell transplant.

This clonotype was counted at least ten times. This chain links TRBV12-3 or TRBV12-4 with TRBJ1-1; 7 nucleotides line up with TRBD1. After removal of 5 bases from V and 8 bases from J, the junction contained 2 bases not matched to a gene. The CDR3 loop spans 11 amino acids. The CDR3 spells CASSAGQEAFF. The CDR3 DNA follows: TGTGCCAGCAGTGCGGGACAGGAAGCTTTCTTT.

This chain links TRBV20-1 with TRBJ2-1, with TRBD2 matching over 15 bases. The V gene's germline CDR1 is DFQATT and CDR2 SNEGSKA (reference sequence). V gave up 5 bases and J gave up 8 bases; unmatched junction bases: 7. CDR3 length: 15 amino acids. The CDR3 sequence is CSAPWGLAGGDEQFF. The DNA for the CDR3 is TGCAGTGCTCCCTGGGGACTAGCGGGGGGAGATGAGCAGTTCTTC.

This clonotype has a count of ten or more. The CDR3 is CASSLPTGGSTDTQYF. As DNA, the CDR3 is TGCGCCAGCAGCTTGCCGACAGGGGGGAGCACAGATACGCAGTATTTT. The chain couples TRBV5-1 to TRBJ2-3, with 9 bases that match TRBD1. The length of the CDR3 is 16 residues. Trimming cost V 1 base and J 0 bases; bases outside gene matches: 3. Germline V gene data show CDR1 as SGHRS and CDR2 as YFSETQ.

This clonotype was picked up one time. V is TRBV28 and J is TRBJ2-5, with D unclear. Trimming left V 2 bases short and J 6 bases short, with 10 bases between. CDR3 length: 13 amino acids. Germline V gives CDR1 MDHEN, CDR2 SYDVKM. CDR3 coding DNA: TGTGCCAGCAGTTTACTTACCCCAAAGACCCAGTACTTC. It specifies CASSLLTPKTQYF.

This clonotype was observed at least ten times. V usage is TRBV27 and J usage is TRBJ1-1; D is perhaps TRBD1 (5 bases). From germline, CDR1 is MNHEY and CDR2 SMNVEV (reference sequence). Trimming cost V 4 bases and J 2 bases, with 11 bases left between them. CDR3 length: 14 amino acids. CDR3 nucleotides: TGTGCCAGCAGTTCCGGGACTGGAAACACTGAAGCTTTCTTT. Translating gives CASSSGTGNTEAFF.

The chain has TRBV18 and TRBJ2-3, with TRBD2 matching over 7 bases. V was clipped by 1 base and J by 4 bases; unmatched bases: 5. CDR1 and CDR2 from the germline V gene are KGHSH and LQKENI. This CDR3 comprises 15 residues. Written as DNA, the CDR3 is TGTGCCAGCTCACCACTAGCGGGCAGGGCAGATACGCAGTATTTT. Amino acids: CASSPLAGRADTQYF.

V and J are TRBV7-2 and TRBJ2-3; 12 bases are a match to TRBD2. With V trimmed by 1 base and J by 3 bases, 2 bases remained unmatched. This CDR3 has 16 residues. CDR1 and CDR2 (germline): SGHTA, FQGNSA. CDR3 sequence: CASSLVLAGGTDTQYF. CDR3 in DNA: TGTGCCAGCAGCTTAGTACTAGCGGGGGGTACAGATACGCAGTATTTT.

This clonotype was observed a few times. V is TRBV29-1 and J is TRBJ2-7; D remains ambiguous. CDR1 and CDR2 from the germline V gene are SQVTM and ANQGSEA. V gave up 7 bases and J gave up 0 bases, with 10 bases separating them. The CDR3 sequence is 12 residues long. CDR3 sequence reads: CSGLASSYEQYF. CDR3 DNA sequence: TGCAGCGGTTTGGCGAGCTCCTACGAGCAGTACTTC.

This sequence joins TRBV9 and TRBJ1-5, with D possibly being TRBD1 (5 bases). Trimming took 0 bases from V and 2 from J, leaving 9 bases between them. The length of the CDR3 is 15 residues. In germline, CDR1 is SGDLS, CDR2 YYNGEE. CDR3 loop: CASSVDGGGNQPQHF. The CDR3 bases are TGTGCCAGCAGCGTAGACGGGGGAGGCAATCAGCCCCAGCATTTT.

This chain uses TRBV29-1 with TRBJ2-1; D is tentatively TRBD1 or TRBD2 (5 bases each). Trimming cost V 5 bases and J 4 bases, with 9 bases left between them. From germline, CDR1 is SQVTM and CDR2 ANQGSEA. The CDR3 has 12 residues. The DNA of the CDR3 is TGCAGCGTTAGGGACGGGTACAATGAGCAGTTCTTC. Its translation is CSVRDGYNEQFF.

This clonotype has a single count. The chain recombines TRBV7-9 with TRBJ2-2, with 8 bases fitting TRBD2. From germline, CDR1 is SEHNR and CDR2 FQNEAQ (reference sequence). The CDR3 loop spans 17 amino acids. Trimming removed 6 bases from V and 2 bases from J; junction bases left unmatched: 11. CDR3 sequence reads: CASRSRLLAENTGELFF. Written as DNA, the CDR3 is TGTGCCAGCAGATCTCGCCTACTAGCGGAAAACACCGGGGAGCTGTTTTTT.

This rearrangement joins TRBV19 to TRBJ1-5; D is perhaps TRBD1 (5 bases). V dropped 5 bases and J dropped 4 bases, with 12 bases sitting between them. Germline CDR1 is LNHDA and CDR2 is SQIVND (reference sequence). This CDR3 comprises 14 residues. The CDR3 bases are TGTGCCAGTAGTCCCCAGGGAGAGAATCAGCCCCAGCATTTT. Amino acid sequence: CASSPQGENQPQHF.

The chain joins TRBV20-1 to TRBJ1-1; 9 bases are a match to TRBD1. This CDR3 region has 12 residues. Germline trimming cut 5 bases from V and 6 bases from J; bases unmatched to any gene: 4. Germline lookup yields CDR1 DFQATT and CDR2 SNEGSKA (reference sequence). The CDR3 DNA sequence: TGCAGTGCTCCGGGACAGGGCCCTGAAGCTTTCTTT. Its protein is CSAPGQGPEAFF.

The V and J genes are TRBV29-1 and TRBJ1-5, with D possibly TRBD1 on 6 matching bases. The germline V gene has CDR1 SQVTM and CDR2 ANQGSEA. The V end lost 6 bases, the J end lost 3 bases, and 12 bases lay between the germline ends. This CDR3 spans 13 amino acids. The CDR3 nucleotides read TGCAGCGTCTCGACAGGTTTCAATCAGCCCCAGCATTTT. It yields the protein CSVSTGFNQPQHF.

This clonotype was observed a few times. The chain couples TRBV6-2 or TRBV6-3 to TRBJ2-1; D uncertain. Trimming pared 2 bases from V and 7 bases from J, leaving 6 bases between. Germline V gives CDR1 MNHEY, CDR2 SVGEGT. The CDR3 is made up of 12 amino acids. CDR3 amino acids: CASSYMSNEQFF. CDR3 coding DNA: TGTGCCAGCAGTTACATGTCGAATGAGCAGTTCTTC.

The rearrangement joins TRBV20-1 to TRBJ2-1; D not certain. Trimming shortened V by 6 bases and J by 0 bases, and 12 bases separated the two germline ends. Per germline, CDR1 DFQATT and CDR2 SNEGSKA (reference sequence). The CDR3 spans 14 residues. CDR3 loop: CSARDLSSYNEQFF. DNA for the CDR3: TGCAGTGCCCGCGACTTAAGCTCCTACAATGAGCAGTTCTTC.